Sequencing of this TCR beta chain was carried out in a study of T cells after yellow fever vaccination. Study details: With SMART-Seq v4 Ultra Low Input, the fractions containing low cell numbers were prepared. The study, taken as a whole, reports: From the bulk population, abundant clonotypes could contaminate and appear within FACS-sorted repertoires. The secondary T-cell response peaked on day 5, not day 15, but was weaker.

TCRdb reanalysed the 5' RACE reads using MiXCR and keeps one entry per CDR3 protein. The data show some 320,000 distinct CDR3 sequences, with roughly 10% seen just once and about 3.5% held by the top ten. The CDR3 is 14 amino acids. The junction had 9 bases not matched to a gene; V was cut back by 8 bases and J by 3 bases. This clonotype came up a few times. Its target is unknown. The gene calls are TRBV12-3 or TRBV12-4 and TRBJ1-2, with TRBD1 matching 7 bases. The receptor comes from a young man who received the YFV17D yellow fever vaccine. Material: CD4+ T cells sorted from PBMCs, obtained 45 days after the yellow fever booster vaccination. The CDR3 loop is CASGRQGTHYGYTF. The CDR3 coding sequence is TGTGCCAGCGGCCGACAGGGTACCCACTATGGCTACACCTTC.